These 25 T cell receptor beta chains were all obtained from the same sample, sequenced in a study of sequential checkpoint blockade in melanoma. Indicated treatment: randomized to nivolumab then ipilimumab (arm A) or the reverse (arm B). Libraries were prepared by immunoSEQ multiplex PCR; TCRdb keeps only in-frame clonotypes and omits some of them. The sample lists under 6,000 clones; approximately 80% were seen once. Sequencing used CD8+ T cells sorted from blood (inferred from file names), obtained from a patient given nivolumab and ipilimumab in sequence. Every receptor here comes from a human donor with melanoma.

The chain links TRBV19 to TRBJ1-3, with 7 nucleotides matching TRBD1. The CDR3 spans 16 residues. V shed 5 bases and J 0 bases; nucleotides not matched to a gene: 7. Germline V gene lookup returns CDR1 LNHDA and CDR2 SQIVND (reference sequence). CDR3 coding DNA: TGTGCCAGTAGTCCGGGACAGCAATACTCTGGAAACACCATATATTTT. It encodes CASSPGQQYSGNTIYF.

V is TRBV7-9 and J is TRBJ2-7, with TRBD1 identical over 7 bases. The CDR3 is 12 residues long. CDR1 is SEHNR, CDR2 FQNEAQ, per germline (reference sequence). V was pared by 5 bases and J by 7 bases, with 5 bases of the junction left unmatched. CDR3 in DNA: TGTGCCAGCAGCATCGACAGGGAAGAGCAGTACTTC. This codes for CASSIDREEQYF.

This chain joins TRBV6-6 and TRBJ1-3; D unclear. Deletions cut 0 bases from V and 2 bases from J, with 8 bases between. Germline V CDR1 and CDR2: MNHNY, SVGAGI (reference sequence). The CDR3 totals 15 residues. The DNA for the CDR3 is TGTGCCAGCAGTTACTCGAGGCTCCCTGGAAACACCATATATTTT. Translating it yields CASSYSRLPGNTIYF.

This CDR3 is CASSLVPGQGMNTEAFF. The CDR3 DNA follows: TGTGCCAGCAGTCTTGTGCCCGGACAGGGCATGAACACTGAAGCTTTCTTT. The chain links TRBV27 to TRBJ1-1; TRBD1 matches at 8 bases. Germline trimming cut 5 bases from V and 0 bases from J; bases unmatched to any gene: 11. This CDR3 contains 17 residues. In germline, CDR1 is MNHEY, CDR2 SMNVEV (reference sequence).

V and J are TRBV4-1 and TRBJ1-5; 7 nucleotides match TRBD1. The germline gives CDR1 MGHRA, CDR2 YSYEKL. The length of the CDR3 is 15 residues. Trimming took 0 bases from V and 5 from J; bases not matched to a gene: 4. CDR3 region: CASSQDGRGDQPQHF. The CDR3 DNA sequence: TGCGCCAGCAGCCAAGATGGCAGGGGGGATCAGCCCCAGCATTTT.

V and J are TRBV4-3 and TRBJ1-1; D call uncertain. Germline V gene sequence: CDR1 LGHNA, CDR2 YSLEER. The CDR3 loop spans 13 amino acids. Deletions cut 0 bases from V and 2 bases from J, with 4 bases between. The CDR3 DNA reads TGCGCCAGCAGCCAAGATTCAAACACTGAAGCTTTCTTT. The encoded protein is CASSQDSNTEAFF.

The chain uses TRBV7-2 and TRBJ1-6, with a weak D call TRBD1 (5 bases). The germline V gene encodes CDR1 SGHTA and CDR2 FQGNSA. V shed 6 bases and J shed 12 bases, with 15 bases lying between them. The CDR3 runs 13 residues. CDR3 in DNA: TGTGCCAGCAGGGGAAGTGGGGCTCAACCCCTCCACTTT. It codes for CASRGSGAQPLHF.

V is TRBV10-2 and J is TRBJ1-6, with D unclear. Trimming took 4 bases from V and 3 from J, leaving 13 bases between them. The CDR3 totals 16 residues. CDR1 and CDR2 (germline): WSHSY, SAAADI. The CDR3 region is CASSGVGSLYNSPLHF. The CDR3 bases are TGCGCCAGCAGTGGGGTAGGGAGCCTCTATAATTCACCCCTCCACTTT.

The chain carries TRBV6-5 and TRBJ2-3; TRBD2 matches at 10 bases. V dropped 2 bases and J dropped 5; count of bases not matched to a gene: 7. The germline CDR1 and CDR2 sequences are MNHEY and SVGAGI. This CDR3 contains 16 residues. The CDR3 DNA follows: TGTGCCAGCAGTTACCTCAGCGGGGGGGCCCAAGATACGCAGTATTTT. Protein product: CASSYLSGGAQDTQYF.

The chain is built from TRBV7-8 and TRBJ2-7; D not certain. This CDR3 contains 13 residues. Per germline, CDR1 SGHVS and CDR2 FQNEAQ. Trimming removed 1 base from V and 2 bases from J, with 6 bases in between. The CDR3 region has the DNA TGTGCCAGCAGCTTAGGAGGAACCTACGAGCAGTACTTC. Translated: CASSLGGTYEQYF.

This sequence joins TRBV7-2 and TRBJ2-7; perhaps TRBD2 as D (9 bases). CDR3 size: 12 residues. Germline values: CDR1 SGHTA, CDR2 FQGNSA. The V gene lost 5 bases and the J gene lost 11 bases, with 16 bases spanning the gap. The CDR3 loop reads CASSQGASGEYF. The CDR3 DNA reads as TGTGCCAGCAGCCAGGGGGCTAGCGGGGAGTACTTC.

Here the CDR3 reads CASSAFPGGVYDEQYF. The CDR3 bases are TGTGCCAGCAGCGCCTTCCCTGGGGGGGTATACGACGAGCAGTACTTC. The chain employs TRBV9 and TRBJ2-7, with 7 nucleotides matching TRBD2. CDR1 SGDLS and CDR2 YYNGEE come from the germline V gene. The CDR3 is 16 amino acids. With 3 bases clipped from V and 5 bases from J, the junction kept 14 bases outside the gene matches.

CDR3 sequence: CASSIGTSGGRNEQFF. CDR3 bases: TGTGCCAGCAGTATAGGGACTAGCGGGGGGAGGAATGAGCAGTTCTTC. This sequence joins TRBV27 and TRBJ2-1; 15 nucleotides agree with TRBD2. After removal of 5 bases from V and 7 bases from J, the junction contained 6 bases not matched to a gene. Per the germline V gene, CDR1 is MNHEY and CDR2 is SMNVEV (reference sequence). The CDR3 length is 16 residues.

CDR3 loop: CASSGGLAGGPDTQYF. The CDR3 DNA reads TGTGCCAGCAGTGGGGGACTAGCGGGGGGGCCAGATACGCAGTATTTT. The chain combines TRBV6-4 with TRBJ2-3, with TRBD2 matching 16 bases. The CDR3 is 16 residues long. CDR1 and CDR2 (germline): MRHNA, SNTAGT. Losses at the gene ends were 4 bases for V and 4 bases for J; bases not matched to a gene: 2.

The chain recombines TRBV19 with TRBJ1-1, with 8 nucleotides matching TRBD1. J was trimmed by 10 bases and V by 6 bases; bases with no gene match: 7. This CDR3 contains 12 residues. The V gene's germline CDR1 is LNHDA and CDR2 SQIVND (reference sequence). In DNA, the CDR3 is TGTGCCAGTAGATCAGGGGGCGCGGGAGCTTTCTTT. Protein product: CASRSGGAGAFF.

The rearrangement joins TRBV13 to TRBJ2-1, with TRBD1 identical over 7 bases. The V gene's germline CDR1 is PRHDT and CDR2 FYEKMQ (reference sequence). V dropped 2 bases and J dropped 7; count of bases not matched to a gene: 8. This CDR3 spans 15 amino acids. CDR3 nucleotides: TGTGCCAGCAGCTTACGTGGGACAGCCTCAAATGAGCAGTTCTTC. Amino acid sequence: CASSLRGTASNEQFF.

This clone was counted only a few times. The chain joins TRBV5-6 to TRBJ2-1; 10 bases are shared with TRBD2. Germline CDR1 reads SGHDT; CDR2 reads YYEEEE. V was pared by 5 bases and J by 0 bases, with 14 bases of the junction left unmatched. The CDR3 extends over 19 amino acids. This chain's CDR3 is CASSQDPSGGQSSYNEQFF. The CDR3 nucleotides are TGTGCCAGCAGTCAAGACCCTAGCGGGGGCCAGAGCTCCTACAATGAGCAGTTCTTC.

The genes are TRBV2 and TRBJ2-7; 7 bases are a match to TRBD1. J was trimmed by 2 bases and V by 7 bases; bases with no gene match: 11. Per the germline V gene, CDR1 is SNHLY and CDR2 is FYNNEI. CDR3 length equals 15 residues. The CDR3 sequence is CASIRTGQRTYEQYF. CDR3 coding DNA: TGTGCCAGCATCAGGACAGGTCAACGTACCTACGAGCAGTACTTC.

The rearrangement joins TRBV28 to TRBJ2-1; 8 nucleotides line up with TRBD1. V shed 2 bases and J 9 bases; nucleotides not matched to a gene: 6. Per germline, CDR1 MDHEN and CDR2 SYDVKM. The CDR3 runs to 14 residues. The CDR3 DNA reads TGTGCCAGCAGTTTACAGGGGGCGCGGAGTGAGCAGTTCTTC. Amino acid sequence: CASSLQGARSEQFF.

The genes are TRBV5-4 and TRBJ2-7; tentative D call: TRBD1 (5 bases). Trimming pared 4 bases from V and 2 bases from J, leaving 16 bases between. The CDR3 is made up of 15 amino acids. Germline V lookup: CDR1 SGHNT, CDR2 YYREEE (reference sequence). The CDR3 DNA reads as TGTGCCAGCAGCGGGGCTGTAGGGAATCCCTACGAGCAGTACTTC. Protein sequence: CASSGAVGNPYEQYF.

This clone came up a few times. CDR3 amino acids: CASSQDGVRYNEQFF. For the CDR3, the DNA is TGCGCCAGCAGCCAAGACGGGGTACGCTACAATGAGCAGTTCTTC. The J gene is TRBJ2-1, the V gene TRBV4-3; TRBD2 might be the D (5 bases). The V and J ends lost 0 bases and 3 bases respectively, with 9 bases between them. Germline V gene lookup returns CDR1 LGHNA and CDR2 YSLEER. The CDR3 loop spans 15 amino acids.

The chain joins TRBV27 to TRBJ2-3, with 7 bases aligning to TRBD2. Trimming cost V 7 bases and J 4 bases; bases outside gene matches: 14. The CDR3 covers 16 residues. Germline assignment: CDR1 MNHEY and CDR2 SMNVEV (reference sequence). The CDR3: CASTYWRGGSPDTQYF. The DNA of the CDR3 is TGTGCCAGCACCTACTGGCGCGGGGGAAGTCCAGATACGCAGTATTTT.

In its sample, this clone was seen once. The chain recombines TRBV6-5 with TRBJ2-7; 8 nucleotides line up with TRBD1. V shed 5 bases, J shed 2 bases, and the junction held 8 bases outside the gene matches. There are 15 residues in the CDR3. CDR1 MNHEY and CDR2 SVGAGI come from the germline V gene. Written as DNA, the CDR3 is TGTGCCAGCAGTACCGGACAGGGAGAAACCTACGAGCAGTACTTC. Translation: CASSTGQGETYEQYF.

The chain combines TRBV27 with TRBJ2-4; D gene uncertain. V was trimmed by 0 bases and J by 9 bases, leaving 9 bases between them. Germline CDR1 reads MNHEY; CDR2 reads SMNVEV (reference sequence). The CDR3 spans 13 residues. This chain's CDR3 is CASSLSRSGIQYF. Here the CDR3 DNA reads TGTGCCAGCAGTTTATCTAGATCCGGCATTCAGTACTTC.

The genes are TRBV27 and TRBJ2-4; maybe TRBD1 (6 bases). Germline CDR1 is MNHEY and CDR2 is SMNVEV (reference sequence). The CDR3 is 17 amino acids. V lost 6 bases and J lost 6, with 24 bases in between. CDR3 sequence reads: CASSPFRDNGAGNIQYF. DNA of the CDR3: TGTGCCAGCAGCCCCTTTCGGGACAACGGAGCCGGAAACATTCAGTACTTC.